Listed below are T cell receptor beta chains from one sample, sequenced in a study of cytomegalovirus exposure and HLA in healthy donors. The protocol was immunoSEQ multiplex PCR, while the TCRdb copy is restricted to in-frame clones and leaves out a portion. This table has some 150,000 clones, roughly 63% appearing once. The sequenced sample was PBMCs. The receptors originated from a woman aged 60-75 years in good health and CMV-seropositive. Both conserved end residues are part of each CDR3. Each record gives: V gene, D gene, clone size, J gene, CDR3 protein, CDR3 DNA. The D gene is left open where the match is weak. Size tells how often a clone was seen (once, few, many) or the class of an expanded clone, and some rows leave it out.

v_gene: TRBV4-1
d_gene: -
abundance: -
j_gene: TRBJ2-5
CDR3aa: CASSQDARAQETQYF
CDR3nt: TGCGCCAGCAGCCAAGATGCGAGGGCGCAAGAGACCCAGTACTTC

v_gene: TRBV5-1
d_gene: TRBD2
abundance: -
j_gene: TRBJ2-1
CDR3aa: CASRSGGLSGPYNEQFF
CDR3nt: TGCGCCAGCAGGTCGGGGGGACTAAGCGGACCCTACAATGAGCAGTTCTTC

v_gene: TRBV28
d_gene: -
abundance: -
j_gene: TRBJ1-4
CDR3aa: CASNNNQGGEKLFF
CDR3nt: TGTGCCAGCAATAATAATCAGGGTGGTGAAAAACTGTTTTTT

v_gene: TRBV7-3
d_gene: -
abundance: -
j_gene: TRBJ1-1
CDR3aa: CASSADRHTEAFF
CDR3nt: TGTGCCAGCAGCGCCGACAGGCACACTGAAGCTTTCTTT

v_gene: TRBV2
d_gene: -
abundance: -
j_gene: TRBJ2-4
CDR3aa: CASKEENIQYF
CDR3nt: TGTGCCAGCAAGGAGGAAAACATTCAGTACTTC

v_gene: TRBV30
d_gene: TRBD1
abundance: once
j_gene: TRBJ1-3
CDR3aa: CAWMQGDENTIYF
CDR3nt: TGTGCCTGGATGCAGGGGGACGAAAACACCATATATTTT

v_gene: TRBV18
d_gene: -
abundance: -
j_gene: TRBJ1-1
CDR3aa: CASSPGRMNTEAFF
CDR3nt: TGTGCCAGCTCACCGGGCAGGATGAACACTGAAGCTTTCTTT

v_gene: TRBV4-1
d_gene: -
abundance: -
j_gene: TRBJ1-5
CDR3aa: CASSQAGGTQHF
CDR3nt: TGCGCCAGCAGCCAAGCGGGGGGGACCCAGCATTTT

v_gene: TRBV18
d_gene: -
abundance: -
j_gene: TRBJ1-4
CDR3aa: CASSPLGRQDPPQFF
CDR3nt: TGTGCCAGCTCACCACTCGGGAGGCAGGACCCACCTCAATTTTTT

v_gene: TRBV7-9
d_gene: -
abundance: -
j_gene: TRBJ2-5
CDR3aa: CASSLDREAQETQYF
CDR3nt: TGTGCCAGCAGCTTAGACAGGGAAGCCCAAGAGACCCAGTACTTC

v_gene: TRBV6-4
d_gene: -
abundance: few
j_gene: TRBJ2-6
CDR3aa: CASSLDREANVLTF
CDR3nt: TGTGCCAGCAGCCTAGACCGGGAGGCCAACGTCCTGACTTTC

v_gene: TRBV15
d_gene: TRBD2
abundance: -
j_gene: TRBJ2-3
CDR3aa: CATSRASGRGTDTQYF
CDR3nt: TGTGCCACCAGCAGGGCTAGCGGGAGGGGCACAGATACGCAGTATTTT

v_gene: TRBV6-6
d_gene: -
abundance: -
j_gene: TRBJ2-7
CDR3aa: CASRIEGISYEQYF
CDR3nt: TGTGCCAGCAGAATAGAGGGAATCTCCTACGAGCAGTACTTC

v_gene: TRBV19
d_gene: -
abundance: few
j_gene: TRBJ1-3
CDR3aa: CASSTPDERSGNTIYF
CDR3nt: TGTGCCAGTAGTACTCCCGACGAGAGGTCTGGAAACACCATATATTTT

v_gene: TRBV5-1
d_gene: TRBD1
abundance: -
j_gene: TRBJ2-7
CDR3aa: CASSLVPGGPYEQYF
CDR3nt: TGCGCCAGCAGCTTGGTGCCAGGGGGACCTTACGAGCAGTACTTC

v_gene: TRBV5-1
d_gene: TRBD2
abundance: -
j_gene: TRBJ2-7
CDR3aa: CASSLYTSGVYEQYF
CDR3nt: TGCGCCAGCAGCTTATACACTAGCGGGGTCTACGAGCAGTACTTC

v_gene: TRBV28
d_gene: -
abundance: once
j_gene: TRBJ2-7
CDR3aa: CASTDGSYEQYF
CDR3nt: TGTGCCAGCACCGACGGGTCCTACGAGCAGTACTTC

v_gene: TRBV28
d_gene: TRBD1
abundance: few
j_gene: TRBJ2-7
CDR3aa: CASSSLGGQGTSPYEQYF
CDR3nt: TGTGCCAGCAGTTCTCTCGGGGGACAGGGGACCTCTCCCTACGAGCAGTACTTC

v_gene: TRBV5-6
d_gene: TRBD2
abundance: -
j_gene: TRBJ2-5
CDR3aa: CASSLAGASGIGRETQYF
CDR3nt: TGTGCCAGCAGCTTGGCCGGCGCTAGCGGGATAGGGAGAGAGACCCAGTACTTC

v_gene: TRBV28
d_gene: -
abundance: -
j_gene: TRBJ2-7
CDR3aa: CASSPHPGVEQYF
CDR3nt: TGTGCCAGCAGTCCGCACCCAGGGGTCGAGCAGTACTTC

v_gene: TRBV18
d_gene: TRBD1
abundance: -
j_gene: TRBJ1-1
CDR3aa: CASSPGQGLRTEAFF
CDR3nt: TGTGCCAGCTCACCCGGACAGGGATTGAGGACTGAAGCTTTCTTT

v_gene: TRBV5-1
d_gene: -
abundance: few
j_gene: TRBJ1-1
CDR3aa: CASSFGQMNTEAFF
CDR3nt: TGCGCCAGCAGCTTTGGACAGATGAACACTGAAGCTTTCTTT

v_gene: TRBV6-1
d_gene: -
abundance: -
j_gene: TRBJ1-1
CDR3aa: CASSSAGVTEAFF
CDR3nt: TGTGCCAGCAGTTCTGCGGGGGTAACTGAAGCTTTCTTT

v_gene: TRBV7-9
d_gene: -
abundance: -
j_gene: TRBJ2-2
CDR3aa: CASSLIAHRGVPGELFF
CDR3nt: TGTGCCAGCAGCTTAATCGCCCACCGGGGTGTCCCCGGGGAGCTGTTTTTT

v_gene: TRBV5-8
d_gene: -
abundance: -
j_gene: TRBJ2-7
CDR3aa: CASSLGQNKAYEQYF
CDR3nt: TGTGCCAGCAGCTTAGGACAGAACAAAGCCTACGAGCAGTACTTC

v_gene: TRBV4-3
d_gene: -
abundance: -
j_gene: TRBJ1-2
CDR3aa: CASSQAVAGGYTF
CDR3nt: TGCGCCAGCAGCCAAGCCGTCGCGGGGGGCTACACCTTC

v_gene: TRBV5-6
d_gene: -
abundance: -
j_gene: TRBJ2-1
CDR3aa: CASSLGRLDEQFF
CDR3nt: TGTGCCAGCAGCTTGGGTAGGCTAGATGAGCAGTTCTTC

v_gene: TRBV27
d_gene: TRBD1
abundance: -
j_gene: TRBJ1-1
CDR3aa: CASSSWTGLNTEAFF
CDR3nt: TGTGCCAGCAGTTCCTGGACAGGTCTGAACACTGAAGCTTTCTTT

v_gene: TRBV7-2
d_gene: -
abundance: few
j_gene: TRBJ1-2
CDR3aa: CASSPGSVNYGYTF
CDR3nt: TGTGCCAGCAGCCCGGGATCAGTGAACTATGGCTACACCTTC

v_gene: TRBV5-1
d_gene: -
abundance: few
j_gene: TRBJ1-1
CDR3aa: CASSFNRDTEAFF
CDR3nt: TGCGCCAGCAGCTTTAACAGGGACACTGAAGCTTTCTTT

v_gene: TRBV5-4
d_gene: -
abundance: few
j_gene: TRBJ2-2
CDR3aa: CASSLEGRTGELFF
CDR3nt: TGTGCCAGCAGCTTGGAGGGGCGCACCGGGGAGCTGTTTTTT

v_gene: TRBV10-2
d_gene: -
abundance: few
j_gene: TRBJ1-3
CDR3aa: CASRGAAPGSSGNTIYF
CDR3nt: TGCGCCAGTCGGGGGGCAGCTCCAGGGAGCTCTGGAAACACCATATATTTT

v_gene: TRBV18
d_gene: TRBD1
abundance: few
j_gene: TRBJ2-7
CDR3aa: CASSPPGTGALYEQYF
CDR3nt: TGTGCCAGCTCACCACCCGGGACAGGGGCACTCTACGAGCAGTACTTC

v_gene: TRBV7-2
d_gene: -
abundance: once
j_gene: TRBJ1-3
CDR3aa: CASSLGQASSGNTIYF
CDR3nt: TGTGCCAGCAGCTTAGGACAGGCGAGCTCTGGAAACACCATATATTTT

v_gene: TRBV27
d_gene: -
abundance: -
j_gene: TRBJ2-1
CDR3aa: CASSSLIINSYNEQFF
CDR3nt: TGTGCCAGCAGTTCGCTAATAATAAACAGCTACAATGAGCAGTTCTTC

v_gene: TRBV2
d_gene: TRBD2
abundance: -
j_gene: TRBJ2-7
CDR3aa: CASGRERGEQYF
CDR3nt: TGTGCCAGCGGGCGGGAGAGGGGCGAGCAGTACTTC

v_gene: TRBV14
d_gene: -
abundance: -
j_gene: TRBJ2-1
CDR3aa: CASSQDLSSYNEQFF
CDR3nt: TGTGCCAGCAGCCAAGATCTCAGCTCCTACAATGAGCAGTTCTTC

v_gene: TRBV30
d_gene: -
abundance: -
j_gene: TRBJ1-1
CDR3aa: CAWSFSSTEAFF
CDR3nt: TGTGCCTGGAGCTTCTCGAGCACTGAAGCTTTCTTT

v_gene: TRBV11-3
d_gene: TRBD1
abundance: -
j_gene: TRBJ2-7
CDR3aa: CASSLGFGTGTYEQYF
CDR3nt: TGTGCCAGCAGCTTAGGTTTTGGGACAGGGACCTACGAGCAGTACTTC

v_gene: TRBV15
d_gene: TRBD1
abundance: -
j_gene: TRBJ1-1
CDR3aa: CATSAKRQGTTEAFF
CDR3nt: TGTGCCACCAGCGCTAAAAGACAGGGGACCACTGAAGCTTTCTTT

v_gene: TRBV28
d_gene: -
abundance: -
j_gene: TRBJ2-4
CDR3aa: CASSSQRRENIQYF
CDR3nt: TGTGCCAGCAGCTCCCAAAGACGGGAAAACATTCAGTACTTC

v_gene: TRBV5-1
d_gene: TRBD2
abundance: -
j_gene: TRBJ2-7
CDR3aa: CASSFSGRVYEQYF
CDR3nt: TGCGCCAGCAGCTTCAGCGGGAGGGTCTACGAGCAGTACTTC

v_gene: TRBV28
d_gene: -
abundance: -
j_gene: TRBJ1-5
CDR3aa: CASSLYRKQNQPQHF
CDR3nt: TGTGCCAGCAGTTTATACAGGAAGCAGAATCAGCCCCAGCATTTT